The 6 T cell receptor beta chains reported below all come from one sample, sequenced in a study of identical twins. TCRdb ran MiXCR on the 5' RACE reads and lists one entry per CDR3 protein. The sample has around 450,000 distinct CDR3 sequences, 13% to 15% seen once; the top ten hold about 0.53%. The data also belong to a second study, concerning yellow fever vaccine responses in identical twins.

The sequencing input was CD4+ T cells sorted from blood. Receptors were obtained from a woman under 30 in good health.

The chain joins TRBV7-2 to TRBJ2-3, with 10 bases identical to TRBD1. Germline values: CDR1 SGHTA, CDR2 FQGNSA. The CDR3 has 14 amino acids. After removal of 0 bases from V and 14 bases from J, the junction contained 8 bases not matched to a gene. The CDR3 reads CASSLAPLTGGPYF. The DNA for the CDR3 is TGTGCCAGCAGCTTAGCGCCCCTGACAGGGGGCCCGTATTTT.

This clonotype has a handful of counts. The rearrangement joins TRBV5-1 to TRBJ2-6, with 7 bases matching TRBD1. This CDR3 is 19 amino acids long. The trim removed 0 bases at V and 4 bases at J, leaving 13 bases unmatched. The germline V gene has CDR1 SGHRS and CDR2 YFSETQ. DNA for the CDR3: TGCGCCAGCAGCTTGGGGCTAGACAGGGCTTTCTCCGGGGCCAACGTCCTGACTTTC. It specifies CASSLGLDRAFSGANVLTF.

This clonotype came up many times. This sequence joins TRBV5-1 and TRBJ2-1; the match to TRBD1 covers 10 bases. The CDR3 spans 12 residues. CDR1 and CDR2 (germline): SGHRS, YFSETQ. The V gene end was trimmed by 7 bases and the J gene end by 8 bases; junction bases not matched to a gene: 3. The CDR3 DNA is TGCGCCAGCGGGACAGGGGATTATGAGCAGTTCTTC. Its translation: CASGTGDYEQFF.

This clonotype was detected once. The V call is TRBV20-1, the J call TRBJ2-7; D might be TRBD1 (5 bases). V gave up 6 bases and J gave up 0 bases, with 12 bases separating them. Per germline, CDR1 DFQATT and CDR2 SNEGSKA (reference sequence). There are 13 residues in the CDR3. As DNA, the CDR3 is TGCAGTGCCGACCCCAGGGCCTCCTACGAGCAGTACTTC. This encodes CSADPRASYEQYF.

The chain employs TRBV5-1 and TRBJ1-5; 8 bases are a match to TRBD1. The CDR3 covers 13 residues. Germline CDR1 SGHRS, CDR2 YFSETQ. Unmatched junction bases numbered 3, after V lost 3 bases and J lost 7 bases. CDR3 protein: CASSWTGRQPQHF. In DNA, the CDR3 is TGCGCCAGCAGCTGGACAGGGCGGCAGCCCCAGCATTTT.

The V gene is TRBV29-1, the J gene TRBJ1-1; no clear D gene. The V end lost 3 bases, the J end lost 1 base, and 9 bases lay between the germline ends. The CDR3 covers 13 residues. The germline CDR1 and CDR2 sequences are SQVTM and ANQGSEA. The CDR3 loop reads CSVDSGGNTEAFF. As DNA, the CDR3 is TGCAGCGTTGATTCCGGCGGGAACACTGAAGCTTTCTTT.